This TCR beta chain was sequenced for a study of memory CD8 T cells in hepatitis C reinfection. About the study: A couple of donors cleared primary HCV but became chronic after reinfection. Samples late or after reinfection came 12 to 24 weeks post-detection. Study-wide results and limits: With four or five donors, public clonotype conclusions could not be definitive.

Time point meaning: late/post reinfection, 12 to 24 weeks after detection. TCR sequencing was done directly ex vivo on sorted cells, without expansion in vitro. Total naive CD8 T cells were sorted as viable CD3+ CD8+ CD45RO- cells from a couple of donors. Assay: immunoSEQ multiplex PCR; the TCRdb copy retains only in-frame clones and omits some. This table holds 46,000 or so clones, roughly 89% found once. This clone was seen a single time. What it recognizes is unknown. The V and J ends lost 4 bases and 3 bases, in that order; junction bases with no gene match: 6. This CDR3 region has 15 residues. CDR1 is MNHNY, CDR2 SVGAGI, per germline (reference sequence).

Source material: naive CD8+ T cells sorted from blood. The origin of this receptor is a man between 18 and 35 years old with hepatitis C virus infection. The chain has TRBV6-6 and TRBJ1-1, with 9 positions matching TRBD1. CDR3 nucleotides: TGTGCCAGCAGTTCGGACAGGGGAGGGGACACTGAAGCTTTCTTT. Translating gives CASSSDRGGDTEAFF.